The entry below describes one T cell receptor (beta chain). The data are from a study of blood T cell repertoires in COVID-19. Study details: COVID-19 samples from acute and convalescent phases originated in the United States, Italy and Spain. Sources were T cells, B-cell-depleted T cells, or PBMCs; the material itself was cDNA or gDNA.

Those enrolled in Seattle joined during active infection and were followed longitudinally afterward. V lost 1 base and J lost 0, with 12 bases in between. Germline CDR1 MNHEY, CDR2 SVGAGI. The CDR3 loop spans 16 amino acids. Original data processing: Estimation of nucleated cell counts relied on the amplification of reference gene primers. Some clones are missing from TCRdb's copy, which holds only in-frame ones; the method was immunoSEQ multiplex PCR. That table is the source of V, J and clone size, and D and trimming were worked out from the DNA. The sample holds 300,000 to 450,000 clones, roughly nine tenths seen once.

This sequence was found in a woman aged 25 to 39 with COVID-19, enrolled during active disease. Sequences were obtained from peripheral blood. The chain has TRBV6-5 and TRBJ1-1; D gene unclear. The CDR3 DNA reads as TGTGCCAGCAGTTACTTTGGGCAGAATTTGAACACTGAAGCTTTCTTT. Its translation is CASSYFGQNLNTEAFF.